This TCR beta chain was captured in a study of blood T cells in healthy people across ages. This clonotype was counted only a few times. Its target is unknown. Germline and junction disagree at one end, which may indicate a read error. A sample-barcoded 5' primer and a J-beta primer mix were used in a second PCR of about 7 to 12 cycles. TCRdb analysed the 5' RACE reads with MiXCR anew, one entry per CDR3 protein. The sample lists roughly 560,000 distinct CDR3 sequences, nearly 25% occurring once. Germline V gives CDR1 MGHDK, CDR2 SYGVNS. This CDR3 spans 12 amino acids. Findings and caveats of the study: Older age went with lower TCR beta diversity per million T cells, in a roughly linear way.

The data also belong to a second study, concerning T cells of mothers and their children.

Sequenced material: blood. This clonotype was obtained from a boy younger than 18 in good health. The rearrangement links TRBV25-1 to TRBJ2-5; 8 bases match TRBD2. The CDR3 loop is CASSHRQGLEFF. CDR3 nucleotides: TGTGCCAGCAGTCACCGCCAGGGACTAGAATTCTTC.